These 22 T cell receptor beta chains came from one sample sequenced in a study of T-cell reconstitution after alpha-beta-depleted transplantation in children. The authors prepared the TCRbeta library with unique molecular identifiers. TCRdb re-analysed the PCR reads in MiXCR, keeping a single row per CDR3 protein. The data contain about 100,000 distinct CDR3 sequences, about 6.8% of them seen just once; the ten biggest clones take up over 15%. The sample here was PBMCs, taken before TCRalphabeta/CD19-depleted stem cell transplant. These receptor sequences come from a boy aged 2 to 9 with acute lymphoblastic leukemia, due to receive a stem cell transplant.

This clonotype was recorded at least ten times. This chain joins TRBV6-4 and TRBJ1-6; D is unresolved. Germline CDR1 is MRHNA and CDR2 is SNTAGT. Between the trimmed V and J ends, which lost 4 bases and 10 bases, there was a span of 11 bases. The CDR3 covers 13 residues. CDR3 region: CASSADSTSPLHF. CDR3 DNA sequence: TGTGCCAGCAGTGCCGACTCCACGTCACCCCTCCACTTT.

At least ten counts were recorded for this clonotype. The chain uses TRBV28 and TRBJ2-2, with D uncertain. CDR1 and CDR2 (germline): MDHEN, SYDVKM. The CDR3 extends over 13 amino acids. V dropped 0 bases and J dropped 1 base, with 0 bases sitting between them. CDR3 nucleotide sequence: TGTGCCAGCAGTTTATGGAACACCGGGGAGCTGTTTTTT. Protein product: CASSLWNTGELFF.

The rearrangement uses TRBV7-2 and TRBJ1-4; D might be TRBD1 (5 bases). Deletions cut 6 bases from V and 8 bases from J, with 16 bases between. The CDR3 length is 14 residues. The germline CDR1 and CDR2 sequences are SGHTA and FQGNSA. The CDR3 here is CASSRDRLAEKLFF. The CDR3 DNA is TGTGCCAGCAGTAGGGACCGCCTCGCCGAAAAACTGTTTTTT.

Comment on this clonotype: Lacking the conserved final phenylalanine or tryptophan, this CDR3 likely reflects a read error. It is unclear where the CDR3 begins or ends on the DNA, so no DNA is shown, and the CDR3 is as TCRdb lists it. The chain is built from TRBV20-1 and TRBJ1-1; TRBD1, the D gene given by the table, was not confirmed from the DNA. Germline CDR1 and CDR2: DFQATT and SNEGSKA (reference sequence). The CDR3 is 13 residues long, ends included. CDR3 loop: CSAGRQGSTEASY.

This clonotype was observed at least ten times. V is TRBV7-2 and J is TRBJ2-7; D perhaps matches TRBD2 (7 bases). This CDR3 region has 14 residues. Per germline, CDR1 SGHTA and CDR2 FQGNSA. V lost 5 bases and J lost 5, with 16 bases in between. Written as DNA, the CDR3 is TGTGCCAGCAGCCAAAGGAGGGGGGGTCACGAGCAGTACTTC. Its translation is CASSQRRGGHEQYF.

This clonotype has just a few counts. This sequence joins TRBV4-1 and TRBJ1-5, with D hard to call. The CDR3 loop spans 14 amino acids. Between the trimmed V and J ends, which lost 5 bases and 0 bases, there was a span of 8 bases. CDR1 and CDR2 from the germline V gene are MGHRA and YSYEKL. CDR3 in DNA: TGCGCCAGCAGCTGGACGGATAGCAATCAGCCCCAGCATTTT. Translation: CASSWTDSNQPQHF.

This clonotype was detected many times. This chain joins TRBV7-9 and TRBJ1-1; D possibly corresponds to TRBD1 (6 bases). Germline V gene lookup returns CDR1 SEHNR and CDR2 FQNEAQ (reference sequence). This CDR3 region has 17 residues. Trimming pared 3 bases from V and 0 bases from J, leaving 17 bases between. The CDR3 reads CASSFPQQGSMNTEAFF. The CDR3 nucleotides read TGTGCCAGCAGCTTCCCCCAGCAGGGGTCGATGAACACTGAAGCTTTCTTT. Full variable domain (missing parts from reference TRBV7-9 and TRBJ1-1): DTGVSQNPRHKITKRGQNVTFRCDPISEHNRLYWYRQTLGQGPEFLTYFQNEAQLEKSRLLSDRFSAERPKGSFSTLEIQRTEQGDSAMYLCASSFPQQGSMNTEAFFGQGTRLTVV.

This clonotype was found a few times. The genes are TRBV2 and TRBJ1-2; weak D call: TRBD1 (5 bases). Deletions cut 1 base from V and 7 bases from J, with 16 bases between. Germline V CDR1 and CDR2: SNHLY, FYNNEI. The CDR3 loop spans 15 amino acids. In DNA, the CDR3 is TGTGCCAGCAGTGAAGATCCCTTGGCAGGGCGTGGCTACACCTTC. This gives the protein CASSEDPLAGRGYTF.

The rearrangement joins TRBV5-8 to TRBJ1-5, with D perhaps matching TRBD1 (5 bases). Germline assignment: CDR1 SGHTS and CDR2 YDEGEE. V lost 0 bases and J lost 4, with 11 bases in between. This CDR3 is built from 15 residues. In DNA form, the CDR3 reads TGTGCCAGCAGCTTGGTAGGGGATAGGAATCAGCCCCAGCATTTT. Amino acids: CASSLVGDRNQPQHF. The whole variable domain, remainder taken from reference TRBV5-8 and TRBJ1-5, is EAGVTQSPTHLIKTRGQQATLRCSPISGHTSVYWYQQALGLGLQFLLWYDEGEERNRGNFPPRFSGRQFPNYSSELNVNALELEDSALYLCASSLVGDRNQPQHFGDGTRLSIL.

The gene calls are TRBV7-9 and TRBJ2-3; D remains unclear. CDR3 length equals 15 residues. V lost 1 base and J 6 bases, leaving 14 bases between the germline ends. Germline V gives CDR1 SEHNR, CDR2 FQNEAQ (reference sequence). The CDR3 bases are TGTGCCAGCAGCTTAGTCCCATCTGACCGGGATACGCAGTATTTT. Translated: CASSLVPSDRDTQYF.

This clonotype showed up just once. In DNA form, the CDR3 reads TGCGCCAGCAGCCAGGATTTGAGCGACAGGGTCGAGGAACTGTTTTTT. Amino acid sequence: CASSQDLSDRVEELFF. The rearrangement links TRBV4-3 to TRBJ1-4, with 7 bases identical to TRBD1. There are 16 residues in the CDR3. The germline V gene has CDR1 LGHNA and CDR2 YSLEER. Trimming removed 3 bases from V and 12 bases from J; junction bases left unmatched: 16.

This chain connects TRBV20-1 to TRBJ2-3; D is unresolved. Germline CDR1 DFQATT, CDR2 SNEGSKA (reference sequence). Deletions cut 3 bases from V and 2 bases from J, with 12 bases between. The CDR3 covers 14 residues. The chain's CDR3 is CSASLTAPTDTQYF. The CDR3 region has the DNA TGCAGTGCTAGTCTAACAGCTCCCACAGATACGCAGTATTTT.

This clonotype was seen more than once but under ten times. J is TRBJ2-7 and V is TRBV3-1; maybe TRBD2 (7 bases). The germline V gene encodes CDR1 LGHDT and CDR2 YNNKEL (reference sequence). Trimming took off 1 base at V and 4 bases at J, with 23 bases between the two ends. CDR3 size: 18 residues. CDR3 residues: CASSQGSGGGRGTYEQYF. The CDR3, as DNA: TGTGCCAGCAGCCAAGGGTCGGGCGGGGGCCGTGGGACTTACGAGCAGTACTTC.

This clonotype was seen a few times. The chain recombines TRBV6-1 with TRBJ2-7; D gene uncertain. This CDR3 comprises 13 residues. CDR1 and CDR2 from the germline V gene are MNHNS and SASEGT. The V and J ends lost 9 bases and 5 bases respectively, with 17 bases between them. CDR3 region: CASRSSPKDEQYF. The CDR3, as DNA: TGTGCCAGTAGGTCCAGCCCCAAGGACGAGCAGTACTTC.

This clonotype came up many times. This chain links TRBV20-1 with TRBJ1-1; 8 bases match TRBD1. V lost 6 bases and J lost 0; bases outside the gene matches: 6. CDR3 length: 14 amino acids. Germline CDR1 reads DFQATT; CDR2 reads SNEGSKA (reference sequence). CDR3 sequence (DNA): TGCAGTGCGTGGGACAGGAGCATGAACACTGAAGCTTTCTTT. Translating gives CSAWDRSMNTEAFF.

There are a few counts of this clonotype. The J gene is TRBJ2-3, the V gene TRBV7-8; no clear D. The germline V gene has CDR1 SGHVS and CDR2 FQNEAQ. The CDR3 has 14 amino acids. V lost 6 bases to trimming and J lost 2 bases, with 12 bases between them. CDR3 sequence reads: CASRKGTLTDTQYF. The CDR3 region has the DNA TGTGCCAGCAGGAAGGGCACCCTCACAGATACGCAGTATTTT. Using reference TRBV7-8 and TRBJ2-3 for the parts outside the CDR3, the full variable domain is GAGVSQSPRYKVAKRGQDVALRCDPISGHVSLFWYQQALGQGPEFLTYFQNEAQLDKSGLPSDRFFAERPEGSVSTLKIQRTQQEDSAVYLCASRKGTLTDTQYFGPGTRLTVL.

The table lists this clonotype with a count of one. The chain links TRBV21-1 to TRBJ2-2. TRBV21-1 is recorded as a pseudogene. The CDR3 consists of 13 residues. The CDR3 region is CASTKGRSGELFF. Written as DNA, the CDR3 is TGTGCCAGCACCAAAGGTCGGTCCGGGGAGCTGTTTTTT.

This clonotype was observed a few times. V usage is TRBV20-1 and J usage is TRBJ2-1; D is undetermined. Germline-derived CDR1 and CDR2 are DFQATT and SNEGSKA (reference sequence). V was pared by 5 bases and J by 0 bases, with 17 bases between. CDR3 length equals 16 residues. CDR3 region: CSAPTARYSSYNEQFF. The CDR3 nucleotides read TGCAGTGCTCCCACAGCCCGGTATAGCTCCTACAATGAGCAGTTCTTC.

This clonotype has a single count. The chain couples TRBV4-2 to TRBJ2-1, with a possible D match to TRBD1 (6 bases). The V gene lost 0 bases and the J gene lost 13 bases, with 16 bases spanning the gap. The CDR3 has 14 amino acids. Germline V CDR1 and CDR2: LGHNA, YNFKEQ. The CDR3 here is CASSQEPGTPNQFF. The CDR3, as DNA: TGTGCCAGCAGCCAAGAACCCGGGACACCAAACCAGTTCTTC.

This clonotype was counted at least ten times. The CDR3 protein is CASSGSTGHNQPQHF. The CDR3 DNA sequence: TGTGCCAGCAGTGGTTCAACTGGGCATAATCAGCCCCAGCATTTT. The genes are TRBV6-1 and TRBJ1-5; the D is unclear. The ends were cut back, 4 bases at V and 4 bases at J, with 14 bases in the middle. Germline assignment: CDR1 MNHNS and CDR2 SASEGT. This CDR3 spans 15 amino acids.

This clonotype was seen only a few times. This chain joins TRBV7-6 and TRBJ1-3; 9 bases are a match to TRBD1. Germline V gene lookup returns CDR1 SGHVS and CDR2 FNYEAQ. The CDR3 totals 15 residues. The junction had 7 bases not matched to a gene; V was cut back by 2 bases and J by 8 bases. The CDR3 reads CASSLSGQGFDTIYF. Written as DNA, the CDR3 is TGTGCCAGCAGCTTATCCGGACAGGGGTTTGACACCATATATTTT.

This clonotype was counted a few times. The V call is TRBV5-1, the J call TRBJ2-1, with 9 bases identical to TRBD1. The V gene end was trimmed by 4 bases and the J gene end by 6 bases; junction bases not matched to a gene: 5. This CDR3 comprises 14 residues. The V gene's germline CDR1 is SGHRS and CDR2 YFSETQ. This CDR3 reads CASSIGTGLNEQFF. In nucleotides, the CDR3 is TGCGCCAGCAGCATAGGGACAGGGCTCAATGAGCAGTTCTTC.